This T cell receptor (beta chain) was profiled in a study of identical twins. TCRdb re-called the 5' RACE reads with MiXCR, one entry per CDR3 protein. The sample consists of 1,800,000 or so distinct CDR3 sequences, 25% to 35% of them appearing once. This clonotype was obtained from a newborn girl in good health. The specimen was cord blood.

DNA of the CDR3: TGCAGTGCTAGTGAGGGTAGCTCCTACGAGCAGTACTTC. Its protein is CSASEGSSYEQYF. This chain connects TRBV20-1 to TRBJ2-7; maybe TRBD2 (5 bases). CDR3 length equals 13 residues. Germline V gene sequence: CDR1 DFQATT, CDR2 SNEGSKA (reference sequence). V lost 3 bases, J lost 0 bases, and 9 bases lay in between.